This TCR beta chain was captured by sequencing in a study of blood T cell repertoires in COVID-19. The table came from immunoSEQ multiplex PCR; TCRdb's copy has only in-frame clones and leaves some out. Of fewer than 700,000 clones in the sample, roughly 89% were seen once. CDR3 size: 14 residues. Trimming cost V 5 bases and J 1 base, with 11 bases left between them. Germline V gives CDR1 SGHVS, CDR2 FQNEAQ. This clonotype was obtained from a woman aged 45-60 years with COVID-19, enrolled during active disease. The chain links TRBV7-8 to TRBJ2-5; D perhaps matches TRBD2 (5 bases). The sample comprised peripheral blood. For the CDR3, the DNA is TGTGCCAGCAGCCCGGAGGTACTCCAAGAGACCCAGTACTTC. Protein sequence: CASSPEVLQETQYF.